This paragraph covers one T cell receptor beta chain sequence. What it recognizes is unknown. This specimen comes from a study of blood T cells in healthy people across ages. Study-level findings and limits: Shifts in expanded clonotypes may have been confounded by donor CMV status, which was unknown.

The V end lost 0 bases, the J end lost 6 bases, and 14 bases lay between the germline ends. Per germline, CDR1 DFQATT and CDR2 SNEGSKA (reference sequence). The CDR3 contains 14 residues. It was with a sample-barcoded 5' primer and a J-beta primer mix that a second PCR of roughly 6 to 11 cycles was run. TCRdb re-called the 5' RACE reads through MiXCR, storing one row per CDR3 protein. Of approximately 1.5 million distinct CDR3 sequences in the sample, about 35% were seen once. The chain carries TRBV20-1 and TRBJ1-2, with a tentative D call TRBD1 (5 bases). The specimen sequenced was blood. This clonotype was obtained from a woman in her twenties or thirties in good health. The chain's CDR3 is CSARETGTKNGYTF. CDR3 DNA sequence: TGCAGTGCTAGAGAGACGGGGACCAAGAATGGCTACACCTTC.